One sample yielded the 22 T cell receptor beta chains listed below, sequenced in a study of CD8 T cells in Susac syndrome (dated by TCRdb to the late 2010s). The library was built by means of the immunoSEQ multiplex PCR assay. RNA was extracted with the RNeasy kit and 0.5 to 1 ug was reverse transcribed using random hexamers. TCRdb reran the public reads through fastp at Q25 and MiXCR, keeping productive beta chains. For every CDR3 protein sequence, its rows merge into one entry that carries the most common genes and DNA. This sample is represented by over 150,000 distinct CDR3 sequences; about 94% of them were singletons. Together, the top ten hold roughly 0.094% of the sample. The sample consisted of CD4+ T cells from PBMCs. The receptors shown here come from a human donor with multiple sclerosis.

The chain links TRBV3-1 to TRBJ2-1; the D gene could be TRBD1 or TRBD2 (7 bases each). This CDR3 has 17 amino acids. Trimming removed 4 bases at V and 3 bases at J, with 19 bases between. In germline, CDR1 is LGHDT, CDR2 YNNKEL (reference sequence). CDR3 amino acids: CASSLSPGGGSYNEQFF. The DNA for the CDR3 is TGTGCCAGCAGCCTCTCACCAGGGGGGGGAAGCTACAATGAGCAGTTCTTC.

The chain couples TRBV20-1 to TRBJ1-1; the D gene is possibly TRBD1 (6 bases). The CDR3 runs to 14 residues. The V end lost 3 bases, the J end lost 0 bases, and 11 bases lay between the germline ends. Germline CDR1 DFQATT, CDR2 SNEGSKA (reference sequence). The CDR3 nucleotides are TGCAGTGCTAGTGGGGGACACATGAACACTGAAGCTTTCTTT. It codes for CSASGGHMNTEAFF.

V gene TRBV7-2 combines with J gene TRBJ1-1; D call uncertain. V was shortened by 6 bases and J by 0 bases, with 8 bases between the two germline ends. Germline lookup yields CDR1 SGHTA and CDR2 FQGNSA. The CDR3 covers 13 residues. CDR3 nucleotide sequence: TGTGCCAGCAGTTTTACTTTGAACACTGAAGCTTTCTTT. It encodes CASSFTLNTEAFF.

CDR3 DNA: TGTGCCTGGAGAAAAAATTCACCCCTCCACTTT. Translation gives CAWRKNSPLHF. The chain recombines TRBV30 with TRBJ1-6; D remains ambiguous. This CDR3 is 11 amino acids long. Germline V gives CDR1 GTSNPN, CDR2 SVGIG (reference sequence). V was clipped by 3 bases and J by 7 bases, with 4 bases between them.

The V call is TRBV6-2 or TRBV6-3, the J call TRBJ2-2; D may be TRBD1 (6 bases). Germline CDR1 reads MNHEY; CDR2 reads SVGEGT. V shed 6 bases and J shed 2 bases, with 13 bases lying between them. This CDR3 has 15 residues. As DNA, the CDR3 is TGTGCCAGCAGACCGATGGACAGAAACACCGGGGAGCTGTTTTTT. Its protein is CASRPMDRNTGELFF.

This chain links TRBV3-1 with TRBJ2-7, with TRBD2 identical over 8 bases. CDR3 size: 15 residues. Germline V gene sequence: CDR1 LGHDT, CDR2 YNNKEL (reference sequence). The ends lost 4 bases at V and 4 bases at J; junction bases unmatched: 9. The CDR3 DNA sequence: TGTGCCAGCAGCCCTTCCGGGACTAGATGGTACGAGCAGTACTTC. This translates into CASSPSGTRWYEQYF.

The chain links TRBV30 to TRBJ1-5, with D unresolved. CDR3 size: 13 residues. Per the germline V gene, CDR1 is GTSNPN and CDR2 is SVGIG (reference sequence). V gave up 2 bases and J gave up 6 bases, with 11 bases separating them. As DNA, the CDR3 is TGTGCCTGGAGTTTAAGTAGGAGTCAGCCCCAGCATTTT. Protein sequence: CAWSLSRSQPQHF.

V gene TRBV11-2 combines with J gene TRBJ2-1; 8 bases map to TRBD2. Trimming took 0 bases from V and 13 from J; bases not matched to a gene: 8. Germline CDR1 and CDR2: SGHAT and FQNNGV. The CDR3 spans 14 residues. The CDR3 is CASSLDPTSGPQFF. The CDR3, as DNA: TGTGCCAGCAGCTTAGATCCCACTAGCGGCCCCCAGTTCTTC.

The chain has TRBV4-1 and TRBJ2-3, with D unclear. Germline V gives CDR1 MGHRA, CDR2 YSYEKL. V lost 0 bases to trimming and J lost 4 bases, with 14 bases between them. This CDR3 is 16 amino acids long. The CDR3 DNA is TGCGCCAGCAGCCAAGATTTAGGAATGGGCGCAGATACGCAGTATTTT. This encodes CASSQDLGMGADTQYF.

This rearrangement joins TRBV18 to TRBJ1-3; TRBD1 matches at 7 bases. Germline V CDR1 and CDR2: KGHSH, LQKENI. CDR3 size: 15 residues. V lost 2 bases and J lost 4; bases outside the gene matches: 5. CDR3 DNA sequence: TGTGCCAGCTCACCAAGACAGGGTGACGGAAACACCATATATTTT. Protein product: CASSPRQGDGNTIYF.

The V gene is TRBV6-6, the J gene TRBJ2-1, with unresolved D. V shed 6 bases and J shed 7 bases, with 10 bases lying between them. The CDR3 has 12 amino acids. Per germline, CDR1 MNHNY and CDR2 SVGAGI (reference sequence). CDR3 DNA: TGTGCCAGCAGCAAGGACGGGAATGAGCAGTTCTTC. Its translation is CASSKDGNEQFF.

The V call is TRBV27, the J call TRBJ2-5, with D perhaps given as TRBD1 or TRBD2 (5 bases each). Germline CDR1 is MNHEY and CDR2 is SMNVEV (reference sequence). The CDR3 length is 15 residues. Trimming took off 8 bases at V and 4 bases at J, with 20 bases between the two ends. The CDR3 here is CASSNSGTLGETQYF. The CDR3, as DNA: TGTGCCAGCTCAAATTCCGGGACCCTGGGAGAGACCCAGTACTTC.

The rearrangement uses TRBV7-8 and TRBJ1-3, with 8 bases fitting TRBD1. The J segment lost 3 bases and the V segment lost 5 bases, leaving 6 bases of the junction unmatched. Looked up from germline, CDR1 is SGHVS and CDR2 is FQNEAQ. The CDR3 has 15 amino acids. The CDR3 bases are TGTGCCAGCAGCCCCCAGGGGGCAGGTGGAAACACCATATATTTT. Amino acids: CASSPQGAGGNTIYF.

This sequence joins TRBV29-1 and TRBJ1-3, with a possible D match to TRBD1 (5 bases). Trimming took 4 bases from V and 4 from J, leaving 8 bases between them. The CDR3 totals 12 residues. Germline assignment: CDR1 SQVTM and CDR2 ANQGSEA. CDR3 DNA sequence: TGCAGCGTTGGGCAGGGAGGAAACACCATATATTTT. This encodes CSVGQGGNTIYF.

Comment on this clonotype: Because the CDR3's place on the DNA is in doubt, the DNA is left out and the CDR3 is given as listed by TCRdb. The rearrangement joins TRBV25-1 to TRBJ1-2; the table's D call TRBD1 went unverified against the DNA. The CDR3 contains 14 residues when both ends are counted. The germline CDR1 and CDR2 sequences are MGHDK and SYGVNS. CDR3 in amino acids: CASSTSTGSHGYTF.

The chain combines TRBV5-1 with TRBJ2-5, with D unclear. Per germline, CDR1 SGHRS and CDR2 YFSETQ. The CDR3 loop spans 14 amino acids. Trimming cost V 4 bases and J 1 base, with 11 bases left between them. CDR3 nucleotide sequence: TGCGCCAGCAGCACCCGACTGCCCCAAGAGACCCAGTACTTC. Protein product: CASSTRLPQETQYF.

V gene TRBV12-3 or TRBV12-4 combines with J gene TRBJ2-3; D is possibly TRBD2 (5 bases). Trimming pared 6 bases from V and 3 bases from J, leaving 25 bases between. CDR3 length: 18 amino acids. The CDR3 DNA follows: TGTGCCAGCAGCCGAACCCCAAATATAGCGTTTTCGACAGATACGCAGTATTTT. Protein sequence: CASSRTPNIAFSTDTQYF.

This sequence joins TRBV7-2 and TRBJ2-3; 10 bases line up with TRBD2. CDR1 is SGHTA and CDR2 is FQGNSA in the germline V gene. The trim removed 2 bases at V and 3 bases at J, leaving 5 bases unmatched. The CDR3 consists of 16 residues. As DNA, the CDR3 is TGTGCCAGCAGCTTACAAAGCGGGAGGGAGACAGATACGCAGTATTTT. Translated: CASSLQSGRETDTQYF.

The gene calls are TRBV4-1 and TRBJ2-4; 8 nucleotides line up with TRBD1. Germline V gives CDR1 MGHRA, CDR2 YSYEKL. V shed 4 bases and J 2 bases; nucleotides not matched to a gene: 13. The CDR3 extends over 18 amino acids. For the CDR3, the DNA is TGCGCCAGCAGCCGGCCAGGACAGGGAAAGGGGACCAAAAACATTCAGTACTTC. It yields the protein CASSRPGQGKGTKNIQYF.

The rearrangement uses TRBV18 and TRBJ1-1; D is ambiguous. The CDR3 is 13 residues long. Germline V gives CDR1 KGHSH, CDR2 LQKENI. V shed 4 bases and J shed 0 bases, with 6 bases lying between them. CDR3 amino acids: CASSRDMNTEAFF. The DNA of the CDR3 is TGTGCCAGCTCACGCGACATGAACACTGAAGCTTTCTTT.

The chain uses TRBV27 and TRBJ2-1; possible D gene TRBD2, 6 bases. The CDR3 contains 16 residues. From germline, CDR1 is MNHEY and CDR2 SMNVEV (reference sequence). The V end lost 5 bases, the J end lost 6 bases, and 20 bases lay between the germline ends. In DNA form, the CDR3 reads TGTGCCAGCAGTCCTCGGACTATCCTCGAGCCCAATGAGCAGTTCTTC. Translating gives CASSPRTILEPNEQFF.

The chain joins TRBV29-1 to TRBJ2-3; D is ambiguous. The CDR3 covers 10 residues. Looked up from germline, CDR1 is SQVTM and CDR2 is ANQGSEA. Here the CDR3 DNA reads TGCAGTGCTTCTACAGATACGCAGTATTTT. Translated, it gives CSASTDTQYF.